This TCR beta chain was sequenced in a study of T-cell reconstitution after alpha-beta-depleted transplantation in children. The CDR3 numbers 10 amino acids, ends counted. Germline V lookup: CDR1 SGHKS, CDR2 YYEKEE (reference sequence). Unique molecular identifiers were incorporated into the prepared TCRbeta library. TCRdb fed the PCR reads into MiXCR, producing one record per CDR3 protein. This table has a few hundred thousand distinct CDR3 sequences, approximately 9.9% appearing once. For this clonotype: It may be a read error: a sequence one base away is much more abundant. As the CDR3 is not closed by the conserved phenylalanine or tryptophan, this likely results from a read error. No DNA is shown, since the ends of the CDR3 on it are uncertain; the CDR3 is the one TCRdb lists.

The sequenced sample was PBMCs from the stem cell graft donor, obtained from the stem cell graft. This TCR was recovered from a human donor who donated a stem cell graft to a child with SCID. The chain recombines TRBV5-5 with TRBJ1-2. CDR3 loop: CASSLIGHYD.